This T cell receptor (beta chain) appears in the sequencing data of a study of T-cell memory formation after mild COVID-19. Findings of the study overall: There were some responding clones in pre-infection memory, which suggested that cross-reactive memory had joined. Chiefly within CM and EM were the contracting CD4+ clones; CD8+ ones were within EMRA.

5'RACE with constant-segment primers built TCRalpha and TCRbeta cDNA libraries with UMIs. TCRdb passed the 5' RACE reads through MiXCR, listing each CDR3 protein once. The sample holds some 320,000 distinct CDR3 sequences, 15% seen once. J gave up 5 bases and V 3 bases, and 4 bases lay outside the gene matches. Looked up from germline, CDR1 is MRHNA and CDR2 is SNTAGT. This CDR3 spans 14 amino acids. This clonotype was counted only a few times. The antigen is not known. The receptor was derived from a man in his late teens or twenties who had mild COVID-19 (a few samples of this study predate the infection). Cell type and time point are not known. V gene TRBV6-4 combines with J gene TRBJ2-1, with 7 bases that match TRBD1. The sequencing input was PBMCs or a T cell subset sorted from them (not recorded which). CDR3 sequence (DNA): TGTGCCAGCAGTGATCAGGGGGTGAACAATGAGCAGTTCTTC. It encodes CASSDQGVNNEQFF.